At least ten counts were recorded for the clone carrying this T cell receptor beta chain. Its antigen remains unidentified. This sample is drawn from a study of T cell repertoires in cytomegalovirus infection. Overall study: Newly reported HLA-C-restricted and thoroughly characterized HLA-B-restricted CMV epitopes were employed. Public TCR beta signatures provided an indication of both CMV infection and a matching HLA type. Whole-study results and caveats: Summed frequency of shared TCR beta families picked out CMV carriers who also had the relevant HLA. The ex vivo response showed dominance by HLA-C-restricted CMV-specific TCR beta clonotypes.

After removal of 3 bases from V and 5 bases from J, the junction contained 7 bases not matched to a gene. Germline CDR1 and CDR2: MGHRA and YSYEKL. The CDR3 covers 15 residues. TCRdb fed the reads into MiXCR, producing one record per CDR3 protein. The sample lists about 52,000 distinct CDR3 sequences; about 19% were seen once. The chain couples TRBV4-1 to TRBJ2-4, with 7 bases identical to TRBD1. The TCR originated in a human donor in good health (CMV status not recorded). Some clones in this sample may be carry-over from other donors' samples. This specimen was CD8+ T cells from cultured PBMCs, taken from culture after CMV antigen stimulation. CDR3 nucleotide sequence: TGCGCCAGCAGCCACGTCACGGGACAGCAAAACATTCAGTACTTC. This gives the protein CASSHVTGQQNIQYF.